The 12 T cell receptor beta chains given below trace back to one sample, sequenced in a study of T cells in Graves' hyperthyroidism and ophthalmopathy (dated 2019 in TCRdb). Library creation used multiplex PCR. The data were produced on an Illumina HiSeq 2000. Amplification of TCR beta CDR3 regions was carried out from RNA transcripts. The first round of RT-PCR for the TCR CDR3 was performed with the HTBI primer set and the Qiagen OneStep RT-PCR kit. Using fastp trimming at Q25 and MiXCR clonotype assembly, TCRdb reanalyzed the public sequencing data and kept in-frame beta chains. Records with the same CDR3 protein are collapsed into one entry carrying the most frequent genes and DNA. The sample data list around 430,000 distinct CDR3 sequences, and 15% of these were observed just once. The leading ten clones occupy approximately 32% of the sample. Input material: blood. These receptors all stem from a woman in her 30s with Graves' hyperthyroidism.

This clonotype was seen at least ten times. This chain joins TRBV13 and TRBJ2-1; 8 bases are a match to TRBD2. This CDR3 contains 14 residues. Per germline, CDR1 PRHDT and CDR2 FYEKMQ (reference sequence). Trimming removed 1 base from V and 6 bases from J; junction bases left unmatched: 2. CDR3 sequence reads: CASSLAGGANEQFF. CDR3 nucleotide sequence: TGTGCCAGCAGCTTAGCGGGAGGGGCCAATGAGCAGTTCTTC.

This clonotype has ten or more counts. In DNA, the CDR3 is TGTGCCAGCAGTAGGACTAGCGGAGCCTACGAGCAGTACTTC. It codes for CASSRTSGAYEQYF. The chain uses TRBV28 and TRBJ2-7; 10 bases match TRBD2. CDR3 size: 14 residues. The V and J ends lost 5 bases and 2 bases, in that order; junction bases with no gene match: 3. Germline assignment: CDR1 MDHEN and CDR2 SYDVKM.

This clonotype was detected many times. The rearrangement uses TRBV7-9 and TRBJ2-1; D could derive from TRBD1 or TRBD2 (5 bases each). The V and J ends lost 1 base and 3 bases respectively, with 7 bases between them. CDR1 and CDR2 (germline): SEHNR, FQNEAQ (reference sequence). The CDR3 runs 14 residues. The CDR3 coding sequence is TGTGCCAGCAGCTTAGTTGGGGGCTACAATGAGCAGTTCTTC. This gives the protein CASSLVGGYNEQFF.

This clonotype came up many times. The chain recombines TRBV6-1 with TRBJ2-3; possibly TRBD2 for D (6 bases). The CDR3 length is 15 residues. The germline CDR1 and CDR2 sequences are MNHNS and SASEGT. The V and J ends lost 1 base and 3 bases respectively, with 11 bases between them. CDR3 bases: TGTGCCAGCAGTGAAGGACTAGTCGGGACAGATACGCAGTATTTT. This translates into CASSEGLVGTDTQYF.

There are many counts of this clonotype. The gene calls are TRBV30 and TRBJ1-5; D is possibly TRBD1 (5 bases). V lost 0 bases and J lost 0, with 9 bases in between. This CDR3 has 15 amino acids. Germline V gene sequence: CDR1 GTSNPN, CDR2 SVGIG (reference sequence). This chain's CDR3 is CAWSVDSHSNQPQHF. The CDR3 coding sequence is TGTGCCTGGAGTGTAGACAGCCATAGCAATCAGCCCCAGCATTTT.

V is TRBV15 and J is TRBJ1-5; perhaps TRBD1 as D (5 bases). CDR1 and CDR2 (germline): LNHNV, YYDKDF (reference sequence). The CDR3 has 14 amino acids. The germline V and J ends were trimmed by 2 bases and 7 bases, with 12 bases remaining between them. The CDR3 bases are TGTGCCACCAGCAGACAGGGCGGGGGACAGCCCCAGCATTTT. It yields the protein CATSRQGGGQPQHF.

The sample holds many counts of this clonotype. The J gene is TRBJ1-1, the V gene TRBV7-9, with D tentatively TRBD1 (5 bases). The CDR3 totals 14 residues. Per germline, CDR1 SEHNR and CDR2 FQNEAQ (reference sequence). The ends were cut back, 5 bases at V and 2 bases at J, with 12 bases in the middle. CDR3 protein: CASSPLTGNTEAFF. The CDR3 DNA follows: TGTGCCAGCAGCCCCCTTACAGGTAACACTGAAGCTTTCTTT.

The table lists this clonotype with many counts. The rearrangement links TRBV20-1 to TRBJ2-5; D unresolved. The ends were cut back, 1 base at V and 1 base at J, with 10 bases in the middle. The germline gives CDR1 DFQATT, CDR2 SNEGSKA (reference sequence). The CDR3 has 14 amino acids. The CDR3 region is CSARGTTAQETQYF. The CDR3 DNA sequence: TGCAGTGCTAGAGGGACGACGGCCCAAGAGACCCAGTACTTC.

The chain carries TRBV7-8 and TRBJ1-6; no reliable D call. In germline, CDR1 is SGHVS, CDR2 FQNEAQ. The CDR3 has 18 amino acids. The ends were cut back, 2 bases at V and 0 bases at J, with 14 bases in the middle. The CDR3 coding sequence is TGTGCCAGCAGCTTAAGAGGAGCAGAGAGCTCCTATAATTCACCCCTCCACTTT. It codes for CASSLRGAESSYNSPLHF. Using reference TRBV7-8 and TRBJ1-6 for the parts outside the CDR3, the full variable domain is GAGVSQSPRYKVAKRGQDVALRCDPISGHVSLFWYQQALGQGPEFLTYFQNEAQLDKSGLPSDRFFAERPEGSVSTLKIQRTQQEDSAVYLCASSLRGAESSYNSPLHFGNGTRLTVT.

The CDR3 region is CASSQVGSVRHEQFF. CDR3 DNA sequence: TGTGCCAGCAGCCAAGTCGGGTCCGTTCGCCATGAGCAGTTCTTC. V is TRBV3-1 and J is TRBJ2-1; D not resolved. Germline V gene sequence: CDR1 LGHDT, CDR2 YNNKEL (reference sequence). V shed 1 base and J shed 8 bases, with 15 bases lying between them. The length of the CDR3 is 15 residues.

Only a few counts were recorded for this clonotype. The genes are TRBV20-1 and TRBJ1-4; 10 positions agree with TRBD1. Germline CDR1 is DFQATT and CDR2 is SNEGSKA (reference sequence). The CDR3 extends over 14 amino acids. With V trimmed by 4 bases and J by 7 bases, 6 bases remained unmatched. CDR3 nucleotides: TGCAGTGCTATAACCGGGACAGGGGTTGAAAAACTGTTTTTT. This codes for CSAITGTGVEKLFF.

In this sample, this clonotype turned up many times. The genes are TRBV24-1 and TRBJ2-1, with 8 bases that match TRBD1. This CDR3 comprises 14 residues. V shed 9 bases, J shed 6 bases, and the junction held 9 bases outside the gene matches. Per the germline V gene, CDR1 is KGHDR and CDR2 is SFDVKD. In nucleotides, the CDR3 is TGTGCCACCCGGGGTCAGGGGGCAGTCAATGAGCAGTTCTTC. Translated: CATRGQGAVNEQFF.